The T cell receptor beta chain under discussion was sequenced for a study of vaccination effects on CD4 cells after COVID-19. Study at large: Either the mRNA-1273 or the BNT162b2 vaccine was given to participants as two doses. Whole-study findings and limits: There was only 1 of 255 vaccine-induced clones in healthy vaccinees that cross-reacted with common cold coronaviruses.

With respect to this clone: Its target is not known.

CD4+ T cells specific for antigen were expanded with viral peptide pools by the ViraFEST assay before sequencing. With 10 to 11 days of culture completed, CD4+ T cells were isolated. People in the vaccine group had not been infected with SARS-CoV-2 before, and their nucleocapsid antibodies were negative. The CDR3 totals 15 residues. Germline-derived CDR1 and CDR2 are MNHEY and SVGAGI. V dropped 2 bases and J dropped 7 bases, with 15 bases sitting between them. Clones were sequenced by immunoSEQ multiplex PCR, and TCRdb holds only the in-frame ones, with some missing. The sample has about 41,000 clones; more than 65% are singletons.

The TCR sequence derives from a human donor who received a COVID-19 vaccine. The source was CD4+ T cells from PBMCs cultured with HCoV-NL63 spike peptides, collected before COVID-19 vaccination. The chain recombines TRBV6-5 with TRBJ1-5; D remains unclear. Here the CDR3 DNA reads TGTGCCAGCAGTTACAGAAATCCAACTGGACAGCCCCAGCATTTT. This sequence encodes CASSYRNPTGQPQHF.